This TCR beta chain was documented in a study of blood T cell repertoires in COVID-19. For the study at large: Sites across the United States, Italy and Spain contributed samples from acute and convalescent COVID-19. Nucleic acid was either cDNA or gDNA, and it came from T cells, B-cell-depleted T cells, or PBMCs.

Seattle patients were enrolled during active infection and followed longitudinally. V lost 8 bases to trimming and J lost 0 bases; unmatched junction nucleotides: 3. The CDR3 has 14 amino acids. CDR1 MNHEY and CDR2 SVGAGI come from the germline V gene. The authors' processing: Counts of nucleated cells, estimated from reference gene primer amplification, were obtained. Produced via immunoSEQ multiplex PCR; TCRdb's table is partial and in-frame only. The V and J calls and clone size are taken from that table; D and trimming were inferred from the DNA. Of about 350,000 clones listed, about 89% are singletons.

This chain joins TRBV6-5 and TRBJ2-7, with TRBD2 identical over 11 bases. The receptor was isolated from a woman between 45 and 60 years old with COVID-19, enrolled during active disease. Sequenced material: peripheral blood. DNA of the CDR3: TGTGCCAGCGCGGGACTAGCGGCCTCCTACGAGCAGTACTTC. Amino acids: CASAGLAASYEQYF.